Listed below are T cell receptor beta chains from one sample, sequenced in a study of siplizumab effects on memory and regulatory T cells. Libraries were prepared by immunoSEQ multiplex PCR; TCRdb keeps only in-frame clonotypes and omits some of them. The data hold some 96,000 clones, with approximately 92% observed a single time. The sequencing input was CD4+ T cells sorted from blood. The source is a human donor in good health. CDR3s include the opening cysteine and the closing phenylalanine or tryptophan. D genes are given only for firm matches.

J gene,V gene,D gene,CDR3 protein
TRBJ2-5,TRBV7-2,NA,CASSYRVQETQYF
TRBJ2-1,TRBV6-5,NA,CASSYAQGSYNEQFF
TRBJ2-5,TRBV5-4,NA,CASSPPGSPKETQYF
TRBJ1-5,TRBV28,NA,CASSLNGGHNQPQHF
TRBJ2-5,TRBV10-3,TRBD2,CAISLGLVGGETQYF
TRBJ1-2,TRBV18,NA,CASSPAVNYGYTF
TRBJ1-5,TRBV21-1,NA,CASIDPDPSNQPQHF
TRBJ1-3,TRBV2,NA,CASRGEQGNTIYF
TRBJ1-1,TRBV5-4,NA,CATGRIMNTEAFF
TRBJ2-5,TRBV5-1,NA,CASSTGDRSGETQYF
TRBJ2-5,TRBV9,NA,CASSGGRADQETQYF
TRBJ2-2,TRBV27,NA,CASSLGGTGPTGELFF
TRBJ2-4,TRBV19,NA,CASSIVAGQNIQYF
TRBJ2-4,TRBV7-3,NA,CASSPSGAEIQYF
TRBJ2-7,TRBV29-1,TRBD1,CSVARPGQARGEQYF
TRBJ2-3,TRBV2,NA,CASSSRGRGKDTQYF
TRBJ2-3,TRBV5-1,NA,CASSLDGVFADTQYF
TRBJ2-5,TRBV2,NA,CASNPSKETQYF
TRBJ2-3,TRBV10-1,TRBD2,CASSATSGGVRGTDTQYF
TRBJ1-1,TRBV7-3,NA,CASSLSDGQEAFF
TRBJ2-7,TRBV7-7,TRBD2,CASSLSGDGEQYF
TRBJ2-1,TRBV15,NA,CATSRDWDNEQFF
TRBJ1-2,TRBV18,NA,CASSRGENYGYTF
TRBJ1-2,TRBV6-5,NA,CASSYGTQRSYGYTF
TRBJ2-2,TRBV19,TRBD1,CASRRDDRVPGELFF
TRBJ2-5,TRBV5-1,NA,CASSKYQETQYF
TRBJ1-2,TRBV7-2,TRBD1,CASSLWDSPGYGYTF
TRBJ1-5,TRBV6-4,TRBD1,CASSDGQGNQPQHF
TRBJ1-1,TRBV6-5,NA,CASFTGTEAFF
TRBJ2-2,TRBV15,TRBD1,CATSRDLPGTGDGELFF
TRBJ1-1,TRBV7-3,NA,CASSQGRMNTEAFF
TRBJ1-2,TRBV5-7,NA,CASSGPGSLPVYGYTF
TRBJ1-3,TRBV5-6,NA,CASSLDSRFSGNTIYF
TRBJ2-3,TRBV18,NA,CASSPPKRGTDTQYF
TRBJ2-3,TRBV11-3,TRBD2,CASSARELAGTDTQYF
TRBJ2-2,TRBV11-3,NA,CASSSRQTGELFF
TRBJ1-1,TRBV7-7,NA,CASSLFTNTEAFF
TRBJ1-5,TRBV5-5,NA,CASSSGVINQPQHF
TRBJ2-7,TRBV19,TRBD2,CATQKGGRDEQYF
TRBJ2-5,TRBV2,NA,CASSVRREETQYF
TRBJ1-2,TRBV15,TRBD1,CATSSQGAPRGYTF
TRBJ2-5,TRBV29-1,NA,CSVEKGNSQETQYF
TRBJ1-4,TRBV6-5,NA,CASSYSGQTNEKLFF
TRBJ1-6,TRBV23-1,NA,CASSLGDSPLHF
TRBJ1-1,TRBV10-3,NA,CAISGQENTEAFF
TRBJ1-1,TRBV6-4,NA,CASSEAPTGATHTEAFF
TRBJ2-5,TRBV5-1,NA,CASSLYSQGGETQYF
TRBJ1-2,TRBV10-3,NA,CAISVVQGGLAYGYTF
TRBJ2-1,TRBV28,NA,CASSLAVNNEQFF
TRBJ2-3,TRBV28,NA,CASSDRDSGGDTQYF
TRBJ2-1,TRBV7-2,NA,CASSSAGARVNEQFF
TRBJ1-2,TRBV6-1,TRBD1,CASRGQGLYGYTF
TRBJ1-1,TRBV18,NA,CASSPQTAEAFF
TRBJ1-2,TRBV28,NA,CASRRPQDSGYTF
TRBJ2-7,TRBV7-6,TRBD2,CASSVRPSGGTYEQYF
TRBJ2-1,TRBV28,NA,CASSLSYNEQFF
TRBJ1-3,TRBV9,NA,CASSPGIGGSSGNTIYF
TRBJ1-1,TRBV6-5,NA,CASSNAGGTEAFF
TRBJ2-6,TRBV7-2,NA,CASGSPGANVLTF
TRBJ1-5,TRBV27,NA,CASSPTGTTYSNQPQHF